Shown below are 24 T cell receptor beta chains from a single sample sequenced in a study of cytomegalovirus exposure and HLA in healthy donors. With 60 Vbeta and 13 Jbeta primers, the PCR was carried out. TCRdb's copy holds only in-frame clones and misses some; the assay was immunoSEQ multiplex PCR. The table includes 150,000 to 200,000 clones, approximately 80% detected once. The sample taken for sequencing was PBMCs. Receptor source: a woman aged 45-65 years in good health and CMV-seronegative.

This clone has only one observation. This sample also contains other DNA sequences that code for the same CDR3. The chain joins TRBV28 to TRBJ1-5, with D uncertain. This CDR3 region has 12 residues. Deletions cut 2 bases from V and 7 bases from J, with 6 bases between. Germline CDR1 and CDR2: MDHEN and SYDVKM. The CDR3 is CASSLIGQPQHF. CDR3 bases: TGTGCCAGCAGTTTAATCGGGCAGCCCCAGCATTTT.

The gene calls are TRBV14 and TRBJ2-1, with TRBD2 matching 9 bases. Germline assignment: CDR1 SGHDN and CDR2 FVKESK. The CDR3 spans 15 residues. Trimming removed 5 bases from V and 8 bases from J; junction bases left unmatched: 10. This CDR3 is CASSGGLAGVDEQFF. CDR3 nucleotide sequence: TGTGCCAGCAGCGGTGGTTTAGCGGGAGTAGATGAGCAGTTCTTC.

The chain is built from TRBV5-4 and TRBJ1-4, with 9 bases fitting TRBD1. The J segment lost 7 bases and the V segment lost 3 bases, leaving 4 bases of the junction unmatched. Germline assignment: CDR1 SGHNT and CDR2 YYREEE (reference sequence). This CDR3 comprises 14 residues. This CDR3 reads CASSSGQGREKLFF. The CDR3 DNA sequence: TGTGCCAGCAGCTCGGGACAGGGACGTGAAAAACTGTTTTTT.

V usage is TRBV28 and J usage is TRBJ1-2; tentatively, D is TRBD1 (5 bases). The CDR3 sequence is 13 residues long. Germline assignment: CDR1 MDHEN and CDR2 SYDVKM. The V end was cut by 3 bases, the J end by 8 bases, with 13 bases between. The CDR3 loop reads CASSLYAGRGYTF. The DNA for the CDR3 is TGTGCCAGCAGTTTGTACGCAGGGCGAGGCTACACCTTC.

The genes are TRBV4-3 and TRBJ1-3; D is possibly TRBD1 (6 bases). Germline V gives CDR1 LGHNA, CDR2 YSLEER. V gave up 4 bases and J gave up 4 bases, with 14 bases separating them. This CDR3 has 15 residues. CDR3 DNA sequence: TGCGCCAGCAGCCGGAACAGGGCAGGAGGAAACACCATATATTTT. Encoded protein: CASSRNRAGGNTIYF.

V is TRBV5-1 and J is TRBJ2-2; D gene uncertain. V dropped 0 bases and J dropped 1 base, with 7 bases sitting between them. Looked up from germline, CDR1 is SGHRS and CDR2 is YFSETQ. The CDR3 totals 15 residues. The CDR3 nucleotides are TGCGCCAGCAGCTTGGTATTCGGGAACACCGGGGAGCTGTTTTTT. The encoded protein is CASSLVFGNTGELFF.

A single count supports this clone. V is TRBV2 and J is TRBJ1-5, with a tentative D call TRBD1 (6 bases). This CDR3 comprises 12 residues. V lost 8 bases and J lost 7, with 12 bases in between. Per germline, CDR1 SNHLY and CDR2 FYNNEI. The CDR3 DNA sequence: TGTGCCAGCCGACAGGTGAGGCAGCCCCAGCATTTT. Translating gives CASRQVRQPQHF.

This chain connects TRBV7-2 to TRBJ2-3; no definite D call. CDR3 length equals 11 residues. From germline, CDR1 is SGHTA and CDR2 FQGNSA. V lost 6 bases and J lost 6, with 7 bases in between. The CDR3, as DNA: TGTGCCAGCAGGAACGCGGATACGCAGTATTTT. It codes for CASRNADTQYF.

This clone was seen just once. The chain employs TRBV6-6 and TRBJ1-1; 8 nucleotides match TRBD1. This CDR3 has 13 amino acids. J was trimmed by 0 bases and V by 6 bases; bases with no gene match: 0. Germline-derived CDR1 and CDR2 are MNHNY and SVGAGI (reference sequence). In DNA form, the CDR3 reads TGTGCCAGCAGCAGGGGGCTGAACACTGAAGCTTTCTTT. Translated: CASSRGLNTEAFF.

The V call is TRBV28, the J call TRBJ1-2; TRBD1 matches at 10 bases. Looked up from germline, CDR1 is MDHEN and CDR2 is SYDVKM. CDR3 length equals 16 residues. Losses at the gene ends were 4 bases for V and 4 bases for J; bases not matched to a gene: 9. The chain's CDR3 is CASSYERTGGIYGYTF. The DNA for the CDR3 is TGTGCCAGCAGTTACGAGCGGACAGGGGGAATCTATGGCTACACCTTC.

This clone was seen once. The V gene is TRBV28, the J gene TRBJ1-1; no clear D. Germline CDR1 is MDHEN and CDR2 is SYDVKM. This CDR3 has 12 residues. The V end lost 3 bases, the J end lost 5 bases, and 7 bases lay between the germline ends. The CDR3 spells CASSFRGTEAFF. The CDR3 region has the DNA TGTGCCAGCAGTTTCCGGGGAACTGAAGCTTTCTTT.

The gene calls are TRBV7-9 and TRBJ1-6; D unclear. From germline, CDR1 is SEHNR and CDR2 FQNEAQ (reference sequence). This CDR3 has 14 residues. Trimming shortened V by 1 base and J by 13 bases, and 14 bases separated the two germline ends. The CDR3 DNA is TGTGCCAGCAGCTTAGATACGGGTAGTTCCCCCCTCCACTTT. Its protein is CASSLDTGSSPLHF.

The chain combines TRBV7-2 with TRBJ2-7; no clear D. The V and J ends lost 2 bases and 2 bases respectively, with 10 bases between them. CDR1 SGHTA and CDR2 FQGNSA come from the germline V gene. The CDR3 totals 14 residues. The CDR3 loop is CASSLQTHPYEQYF. The CDR3 coding sequence is TGTGCCAGCAGCTTACAGACACATCCCTACGAGCAGTACTTC.

The chain has TRBV5-5 and TRBJ2-5; D remains unclear. CDR1 and CDR2 (germline): SGHKS, YYEKEE (reference sequence). The ends were cut back, 0 bases at V and 5 bases at J, with 11 bases in the middle. The CDR3 is 14 residues long. Here the CDR3 DNA reads TGTGCCAGCAGCTTGGCCTCAGCCGGGGAGACCCAGTACTTC. Translating gives CASSLASAGETQYF.

This chain joins TRBV19 and TRBJ1-5; 9 bases are a match to TRBD1. J lost 2 bases, V lost 4 bases, and 3 bases had no gene match. The length of the CDR3 is 15 residues. Germline assignment: CDR1 LNHDA and CDR2 SQIVND (reference sequence). The CDR3 protein is CASSTNRGRNQPQHF. CDR3 DNA sequence: TGTGCCAGTAGTACAAACAGGGGGCGCAATCAGCCCCAGCATTTT.

To note about this clone: The same CDR3 arises from other DNA sequences in this sample as well. The chain has TRBV28 and TRBJ1-1; no definite D call. V was trimmed by 2 bases and J by 0 bases, leaving 7 bases between them. This CDR3 has 14 residues. Germline CDR1 is MDHEN and CDR2 is SYDVKM. The CDR3 DNA reads as TGTGCCAGCAGTTTAGGAGGGCTGAACACTGAAGCTTTCTTT. Its translation: CASSLGGLNTEAFF.

This chain links TRBV27 with TRBJ1-1; TRBD1 matches at 9 bases. Germline V gives CDR1 MNHEY, CDR2 SMNVEV (reference sequence). The CDR3 has 15 residues. After removal of 1 base from V and 11 bases from J, the junction contained 11 bases not matched to a gene. This chain's CDR3 is CASSLLGGTGNVAFF. The CDR3 DNA reads TGTGCCAGCAGTTTATTGGGGGGGACAGGGAACGTCGCTTTCTTT.

The DNA for the CDR3 is TGTGCCAGTAGTATATTAGCGGGGGGTGGCAATGAGCAGTTCTTC. Amino acid sequence: CASSILAGGGNEQFF. The chain employs TRBV19 and TRBJ2-1, with 10 nucleotides matching TRBD2. The CDR3 sequence is 15 residues long. Germline V gives CDR1 LNHDA, CDR2 SQIVND (reference sequence). V gave up 2 bases and J gave up 6 bases; unmatched junction bases: 4.

V is TRBV4-2 and J is TRBJ2-1, with no clear D. CDR3 length: 14 residues. The V and J ends lost 0 bases and 9 bases respectively, with 12 bases between them. Germline CDR1 is LGHNA and CDR2 is YNFKEQ. The CDR3 DNA reads as TGTGCCAGCAGCCAAGAGGATCCGACTGCTGAGCAGTTCTTC. This sequence encodes CASSQEDPTAEQFF.

V usage is TRBV7-9 and J usage is TRBJ2-1; 10 bases line up with TRBD2. J gave up 7 bases and V 2 bases, and 14 bases lay outside the gene matches. There are 18 residues in the CDR3. The germline gives CDR1 SEHNR, CDR2 FQNEAQ (reference sequence). Here the CDR3 DNA reads TGTGCCAGCAGCTTAACCCCCCCCTTCTCTAGCGGGAGAAATGAGCAGTTCTTC. Its protein is CASSLTPPFSSGRNEQFF.

The rearrangement uses TRBV4-2 and TRBJ2-1; 11 bases are a match to TRBD2. Germline CDR1 is LGHNA and CDR2 is YNFKEQ. The J segment lost 10 bases and the V segment lost 0 bases, leaving 5 bases of the junction unmatched. This CDR3 region has 15 residues. The DNA for the CDR3 is TGTGCCAGCAGCCAAGATGTTGCTAGCGGGAGGGAGCAGTTCTTC. It specifies CASSQDVASGREQFF.

Note on this clone: The junction shows a germline mismatch at one end, possibly a read error. Other DNA sequences in the sample encode the same CDR3. The chain joins TRBV28 to TRBJ1-6, with 7 bases identical to TRBD1. Germline values: CDR1 MDHEN, CDR2 SYDVKM. The CDR3 has 15 residues. CDR3: CASMAQTGKNSPLHF. Here the CDR3 DNA reads TGTGCCAGCATGGCCCAGACAGGGAAGAATTCCCCCCTCCACTTT. The full variable domain, with the rest looked up from reference TRBV28 and TRBJ1-6, is DVKVTQSSRYLVKRTGEKVFLECVQDMDHENMFWYRQDPGLGLRLIYFSYDVKMKEKGDIPEGYSVSREKKERFSLILESASTNQTSMYLCASMAQTGKNSPLHFGNGTRLTVT.

This sequence joins TRBV7-2 and TRBJ1-3; the D gene is possibly TRBD1 (5 bases). The germline V gene has CDR1 SGHTA and CDR2 FQGNSA. V lost 6 bases and J 0 bases, leaving 9 bases between the germline ends. The CDR3 is 14 residues long. CDR3 coding DNA: TGTGCCAGCAGGACAGCGAGCTCTGGAAACACCATATATTTT. Its protein is CASRTASSGNTIYF.

J is TRBJ2-7 and V is TRBV5-1, with D perhaps TRBD2 (7 bases). The CDR3 is 16 residues long. Trimming shortened V by 1 base and J by 5 bases, and 19 bases separated the two germline ends. Germline V lookup: CDR1 SGHRS, CDR2 YFSETQ. The CDR3 region has the DNA TGCGCCAGCAGCTTGAGGGGGGGCGCGGGGTCCCACGAGCAGTACTTC. Translation gives CASSLRGGAGSHEQYF.